These T cell receptor beta chains were read from a single sample in a study of blood T cell repertoires in COVID-19. Repertoires were generated with immunoSEQ multiplex PCR, while TCRdb's copy carries only in-frame clones and drops some. The sample contains tens of thousands of clones, roughly 87% of which appear only once. Input material: peripheral blood. The receptors originated from a man in his 60s with active COVID-19. The CDR3 runs from the conserved cysteine through the conserved F or W. D genes are given only for firm matches. Part of the rows lack a size; the others show once, few, many or a class for expanded clones.

D | J | size | length | V | DNA | CDR3
TRBD1 | TRBJ2-3 | NA | 15 | TRBV5-1 | TGCGCCAGCAGCTTGGATACAGGGGGCGAGGATACGCAGTATTTT | CASSLDTGGEDTQYF
NA | TRBJ1-3 | NA | 18 | TRBV4-3 | TGCGCCAGCAGCCAAGATCTGGGGCGGAGTCTATCTGGAAACACCATATATTTT | CASSQDLGRSLSGNTIYF
TRBD1 | TRBJ2-7 | NA | 15 | TRBV27 | TGTGCCAGCAGTACAACCGGGACAGGGGGCAGCGAGCAGTACTTC | CASSTTGTGGSEQYF
NA | TRBJ2-5 | NA | 13 | TRBV7-9 | TGTGCCAGCAGCATTCACTCCCAAGAGACCCAGTACTTC | CASSIHSQETQYF
NA | TRBJ2-4 | NA | 15 | TRBV27 | TGTGCCAGCAGGCTGACAGCACTAGCCAAAAACATTCAGTACTTC | CASRLTALAKNIQYF
NA | TRBJ1-2 | NA | 14 | TRBV9 | TGTGCCAGCAGCGTAGATCAGGGGAACTATGGCTACACCTTC | CASSVDQGNYGYTF
TRBD2 | TRBJ2-1 | NA | 18 | TRBV4-1 | TGCGCCAGCAGCCAACCTCCCTTTAGCGGGAGAACCTACAATGAGCAGTTCTTC | CASSQPPFSGRTYNEQFF
NA | TRBJ1-4 | NA | 16 | TRBV28 | TGTGCCAGCAGTCCCCCCCCAGGGGAGAGGGGTGAAAAACTGTTTTTT | CASSPPPGERGEKLFF
TRBD2 | TRBJ2-3 | NA | 16 | TRBV27 | TGTGCCAGCAGTCCCTCTAGCGGGGAGAGGGCAGATACGCAGTATTTT | CASSPSSGERADTQYF
TRBD1 | TRBJ1-2 | NA | 13 | TRBV29-1 | TGCAGCGTTAGGGACAGGGAGAACTATGGCTACACCTTC | CSVRDRENYGYTF
TRBD1 | TRBJ1-2 | NA | 15 | TRBV5-6 | TGTGCCAGCAGCTTCGAGAGACAGGGATCGGATGGCTACACCTTC | CASSFERQGSDGYTF
TRBD2 | TRBJ2-5 | NA | 15 | TRBV7-3 | TGTGCCAGCAGCCCCACCCCACTAGCGGGGGAGACCCAGTACTTC | CASSPTPLAGETQYF
NA | TRBJ2-3 | NA | 16 | TRBV7-2 | TGTGCCAGCAGCTTAGCGGCCCCCCCCCGCACAGATACGCAGTATTTT | CASSLAAPPRTDTQYF
NA | TRBJ1-2 | NA | 14 | TRBV7-9 | TGTGCCAGCAGCTTAGGTACCAACAGGGAAGGCTACACCTTC | CASSLGTNREGYTF
NA | TRBJ2-3 | NA | 15 | TRBV5-3 | TGTGCCAGAAGCTTGGGAGCGGGCCACACAGATACGCAGTATTTT | CARSLGAGHTDTQYF
NA | TRBJ2-1 | NA | 13 | TRBV6-5 | TGTGCCAGCAGTTACTATAGTCACAATGAGCAGTTCTTC | CASSYYSHNEQFF
NA | TRBJ1-2 | NA | 13 | TRBV12-3/TRBV12-4 | TGTGCCAGCAGTTCCGGACTTCGAGGGGGCTACACCTTC | CASSSGLRGGYTF
NA | TRBJ1-5 | NA | 16 | TRBV21-1 | TGTGCCAGCAGCAAAGCGGACAGCTATAGCAATCAGCCCCAGCATTTT | CASSKADSYSNQPQHF
NA | TRBJ2-3 | once | 15 | TRBV7-2 | TGTGCCAGCAGCCCCTTAGCAGTGGAGTCGGATACGCAGTATTTT | CASSPLAVESDTQYF
TRBD2 | TRBJ2-3 | NA | 18 | TRBV4-2 | TGTGCCAGCAGCCCCCGGACTAGCGGGGGACATATCACAGATACGCAGTATTTT | CASSPRTSGGHITDTQYF
NA | TRBJ1-1 | NA | 14 | TRBV19 | TGTGCCAGTAGTCCACAGGGATTGAACACTGAAGCTTTCTTT | CASSPQGLNTEAFF
NA | TRBJ2-7 | once | 11 | TRBV30 | TGTGCCTGGAGTCTATTCCACGAGCAGTACTTC | CAWSLFHEQYF